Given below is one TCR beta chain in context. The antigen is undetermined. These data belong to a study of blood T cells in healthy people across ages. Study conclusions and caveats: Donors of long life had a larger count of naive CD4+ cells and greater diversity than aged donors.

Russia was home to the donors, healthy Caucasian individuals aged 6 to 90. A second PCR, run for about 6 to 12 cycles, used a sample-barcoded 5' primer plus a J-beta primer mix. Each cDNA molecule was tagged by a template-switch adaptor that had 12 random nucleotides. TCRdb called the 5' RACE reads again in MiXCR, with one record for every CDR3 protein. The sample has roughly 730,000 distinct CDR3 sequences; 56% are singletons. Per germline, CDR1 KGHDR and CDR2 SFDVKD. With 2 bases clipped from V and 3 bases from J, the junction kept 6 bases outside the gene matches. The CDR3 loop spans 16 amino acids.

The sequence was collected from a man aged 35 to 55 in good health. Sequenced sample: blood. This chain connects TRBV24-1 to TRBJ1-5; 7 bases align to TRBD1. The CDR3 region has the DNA TGTGCCACCAGTGATTCACAGGGGCCCGACAATCAGCCCCAGCATTTT. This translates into CATSDSQGPDNQPQHF.